This TCR beta chain is drawn from a study of blood T cell repertoires in COVID-19. On the study more broadly: From T cells, B-cell-depleted T cells, or PBMCs came the material, which was cDNA or gDNA.

Per the original data handling: Amplification with reference gene primers provided the estimates of nucleated cell counts. Some clones are missing from TCRdb's copy, which holds only in-frame ones; the method was immunoSEQ multiplex PCR. For V, J and clone size, that table is used; D and trimming come from the DNA. In the table there are about 280,000 clones, roughly 90% of which are singletons. Germline CDR1 reads WSHSY; CDR2 reads SAAADI. Trimming cost V 6 bases and J 2 bases, with 17 bases left between them. This CDR3 has 15 residues. Those enrolled in Seattle joined during active infection and were followed longitudinally afterward.

The sample consisted of peripheral blood. The clonotype originates from a woman in her 70s with COVID-19, enrolled during active disease. This sequence joins TRBV10-2 and TRBJ2-7; the D is unclear. The CDR3 coding sequence is TGCGCCAGCAGGCCCCGCCCGGCGGTCCCCTACGAGCAGTACTTC. Translated: CASRPRPAVPYEQYF.